This TCR beta chain was sequenced during a study of metastatic and nonmetastatic thyroid tumors. V lost 5 bases and J lost 1; bases outside the gene matches: 5. From germline, CDR1 is SGHVS and CDR2 FNYEAQ. The CDR3 sequence is 15 residues long. Each patient went into thyroid surgery without having received any treatment. TCRdb re-clonotyped the PCR reads via MiXCR. This sample yields 14,000 or so clones, of which approximately 32% are seen a single time; roughly 25% belongs to the top ten. This clone has only a few counts. This TCR came from a female donor with papillary thyroid cancer or a benign thyroid nodule (not recorded which). Some clones in this sample may be carry-over from other donors' samples. The chain carries TRBV7-6 and TRBJ2-7, with TRBD2 identical over 10 bases. Sample: tumor tissue. CDR3 loop: CASSAGTSASYEQYF. The DNA for the CDR3 is TGTGCCAGCAGCGCCGGGACTAGCGCTTCCTACGAGCAGTACTTC.